The source of this T cell receptor beta chain is a study of breast tumors, draining lymph nodes, adjacent tissues. Study observations and caveats: Most tumor T cells seemingly derive from lymph node, then expand in tumor. Tumor and nontumor repertoires were significantly more similar in luminal-like than in basal-like breast cancer.

Trimming shortened V by 0 bases and J by 5 bases, and 10 bases separated the two germline ends. From germline, CDR1 is MNHEY and CDR2 SVGAGI. This CDR3 has 14 residues. In regard to this clonotype: Its antigen remains unidentified.

Each CDR3 protein gets one entry after TCRdb re-called the multiplex PCR reads with MiXCR. The repertoire holds about 140,000 distinct CDR3 sequences, with about 31% as singletons. Axillary draining lymph nodes of breast cancer patients supplied the node samples. The clonotype originates from a female donor with breast cancer. Some clones in this sample may be carry-over from other donors' samples. Sequencing was carried out using axillary lymph node tissue. The genes are TRBV6-5 and TRBJ1-1; no clear D. CDR3 in amino acids: CASSYSKLGTEAFF. CDR3 sequence (DNA): TGTGCCAGCAGTTACTCGAAGTTAGGAACTGAAGCTTTCTTT.